The subject of this entry is one TCR delta chain. The protein given by TCRdb reflects a much larger clone and differs at residue 17 from this DNA's translation, likely from a read error; the protein shown is the DNA's translation. Germline CDR1 is TVYSNPD and CDR2 is GDNSRS (reference sequence). This CDR3 has 19 amino acids. TCRdb called clones anew from the reads with CATT. The table lists over 4,500 delta-chain clones, 3.5% to 4% of them singletons, with less than 9.5% in the top ten. The sample comes from a study of gamma-delta chains in newborns, infants, children. Study-wide background: Microbial exposure reportedly drives polyclonal innate γδ T cell expansion after birth.

V gene TRDV3 combines with J gene TRDJ1, with D maybe TRDD3 (7 bases). The sequenced material came from blood. The TCR originated in a child who was a newborn, infant or young child, either healthy, febrile or measles-vaccinated (not recorded which). Here the CDR3 DNA reads TGTGCCTTGGAAGGTCCTCCTACGGGTACTGGGGACCCCAACCATAAACCCATCTTT. This gives the protein CALEGPPTGTGDPNHKPIF.